The entry below gives a single T cell receptor beta chain sequence along with its context. The healthy controls were matched to patients by age and sex. TEMRA cells underwent FACS enrichment and CD8+ and CD4+ T cells underwent negative isolation. RNA totalling about 0.45 to 1 ug underwent reverse transcription with random hexamers. From the immunoSEQ multiplex PCR reads, TCRdb called clonotypes with MiXCR, one entry per CDR3 protein. The table lists roughly 110,000 distinct CDR3 sequences, around nine tenths of them singletons. This record belongs to a study of CD8 T cells in Susac syndrome. The CDR3 runs 15 residues. With 3 bases removed from V and 1 base from J, the gap between germline ends came to 10 bases. Per the germline V gene, CDR1 is MNHEY and CDR2 is SVGAGI.

Sequenced: CD4+ T cells from PBMCs. The receptor's source is a human donor in good health. V usage is TRBV6-5 and J usage is TRBJ2-1; tentative D call: TRBD2 (6 bases). This chain's CDR3 is CASSYSRGSYNEQFF. CDR3 nucleotide sequence: TGTGCCAGCAGTTATTCGCGGGGATCCTACAATGAGCAGTTCTTC.